Described below is a single T cell receptor beta chain sequence and its context. The record originates from a study of blood T cell repertoires in COVID-19. Authors' analysis steps: Nucleated cell counts were estimated from reference gene primer amplification. The data were produced by immunoSEQ multiplex PCR, yet TCRdb's version contains in-frame clones alone and is incomplete. V, J and clone size are those of that table, while D and trimming were read from the DNA. The sample holds under 500,000 clones; around 90% are singletons and the top ten take just under 2%. Participants reported their clinical history, and cohort assignment relied on those reports. This receptor was identified in a woman between 18 and 30 years old with acute COVID-19. The sample consisted of PBMCs or T cells enriched from blood (not recorded which).

The CDR3 coding sequence is TGTGCCAGCAGCTTAACGGGGGGCTATGGCTACACCTTC. Encoded protein: CASSLTGGYGYTF. The V gene is TRBV13, the J gene TRBJ1-2; D may be TRBD1 (5 bases). CDR1 is PRHDT and CDR2 is FYEKMQ in the germline V gene (reference sequence). The CDR3 is 13 amino acids. V lost 2 bases and J 4 bases, leaving 8 bases between the germline ends.